The T cell receptor (beta chain) described here comes from a study of early T cells in non-severe SARS-CoV-2 infection. This clonotype was seen many times. Germline CDR1 is SGHRS and CDR2 is YFSETQ. The CDR3 is made up of 17 amino acids. V was pared by 3 bases and J by 6 bases, with 11 bases of the junction left unmatched. TCRdb reanalysed the 5' RACE reads using MiXCR and keeps one entry per CDR3 protein. The sample lists about 42,000 distinct CDR3 sequences; approximately 6.9% were seen once. Material for sequencing was whole blood. This TCR derives from an adult who was a healthcare worker with PCR-confirmed SARS-CoV-2 infection or an uninfected control (not recorded which). The V call is TRBV5-1, the J call TRBJ2-1; 11 bases map to TRBD1. In DNA, the CDR3 is TGCGCCAGCAGCTCCCGGACAGGGGGCGAGGGATTCAATGAGCAGTTCTTC. Amino acid sequence: CASSSRTGGEGFNEQFF.